These T cell receptor beta chains were read from a single sample in a study of blood T cell repertoires in COVID-19. Libraries were prepared by immunoSEQ multiplex PCR; TCRdb keeps only in-frame clonotypes and omits some of them. The sample consists of approximately 250,000 clones, roughly four fifths of them appearing once. The sample was peripheral blood. The receptors originated from a woman in her forties or fifties with acute or convalescent COVID-19. Each CDR3 is given with its conserved first and last residue. The order of the fields is clone size, V gene, J gene, D gene, CDR3 DNA, CDR3 protein. A D gene is named only where the DNA matches it firmly. Clone size is stated in some rows and not others, as once, few, many or a class when expanded.

-	TRBV4-1	TRBJ1-2	-	TGCGCCAGCAGCCAAGCACAGGGTGCCTATGGCTACACCTTC	CASSQAQGAYGYTF
-	TRBV4-3	TRBJ2-6	-	TGCGCCAGCAGCCACCGACAGCTAGGGGACGTCCTGACTTTC	CASSHRQLGDVLTF
-	TRBV10-3	TRBJ1-2	-	TGTGCCATCACCCTCACAGGAGGGGCCTTCTATGGCTACACCTTC	CAITLTGGAFYGYTF
-	TRBV28	TRBJ1-1	TRBD1	TGTGCCAGTATCGCCCGGGACAGGGGAAGAACTTTCTTT	CASIARDRGRTFF
once	TRBV9	TRBJ1-5	-	TGTGCCAGCAGCGTAGACCCAGGCCACGGGGAGCCCCAGCATTTT	CASSVDPGHGEPQHF
-	TRBV24-1	TRBJ2-5	-	TGTGCCACCAGTGATTTCTACAGCCAAGAGACCCAGTACTTC	CATSDFYSQETQYF
once	TRBV6-5	TRBJ2-1	TRBD1	TGTGCCAGCAGTACAGGGGGCAATGAGCAGTTCTTC	CASSTGGNEQFF
-	TRBV23-1	TRBJ1-1	-	TGCGCCAGCAGCCGGCGGGGGACAAGGAACACTGAAGCTTTCTTT	CASSRRGTRNTEAFF
-	TRBV4-3	TRBJ1-6	-	TGCGCCAGCAGCCAAGTCTGGGGCCTGAATTCACCCCTCCACTTT	CASSQVWGLNSPLHF
-	TRBV6-5	TRBJ1-2	-	TGTGCCAGCCGGAGAAGCTATGGCTACACCTTC	CASRRSYGYTF
-	TRBV7-9	TRBJ2-3	TRBD2	TGTGCCAGCAGCCAATTTTTCCTCCCCGCGGGAGGGCCATTAGATACGCAGTATTTT	CASSQFFLPAGGPLDTQYF
-	TRBV5-4	TRBJ2-3	TRBD2	TGTGCCAGCAGCTTGGAGCGGGGGACAGATACGCAGTATTTT	CASSLERGTDTQYF
-	TRBV21-1	TRBJ1-1	-	TGTGCCAGCAGCAACCACAGGGGCTTGAACACTGAAGCTTTCTTT	CASSNHRGLNTEAFF
-	TRBV30	TRBJ1-3	-	TGTGCCTGGAGTGCCCCAGGGGAAGTGGCAGGAAACACCATATATTTT	CAWSAPGEVAGNTIYF
-	TRBV19	TRBJ1-1	-	TGTGCCAGTAGTCCCCTAAGAGGCGCGGCCTTCTTT	CASSPLRGAAFF
-	TRBV19	TRBJ1-1	TRBD1	TGTGCCAGTAGTATAGACCAACAGGGGTCGTCGAACACTGAAGCTTTCTTT	CASSIDQQGSSNTEAFF
-	TRBV19	TRBJ1-1	-	TGTGCCAGTAGTCCTACGGGACAAAGGAACACTGAAGCTTTCTTT	CASSPTGQRNTEAFF
-	TRBV20-1	TRBJ2-7	-	TGCAGTTGTCGGGGAGCCTACGAGCAGTACTTC	CSCRGAYEQYF
-	TRBV28	TRBJ2-1	TRBD2	TGTGCCAGCAGTTCCCCTGCGGGGGGGCCCTACAATGAGCAGTTCTTC	CASSSPAGGPYNEQFF
-	TRBV5-4	TRBJ2-1	TRBD2	TGTGCCAGCAGCTTGCCCAGCGGGGGGGCCAATGAGCAGTTCTTC	CASSLPSGGANEQFF
once	TRBV2	TRBJ2-7	-	TGTGCCAGCAGTGAACCCTGGCAAGGAGGCTACGAGCAGTACTTC	CASSEPWQGGYEQYF
few	TRBV28	TRBJ1-6	-	TGTGCCAGCAGGGAACGACAGAGCTCCTATAATTCACCCCTCCACTTT	CASRERQSSYNSPLHF
once	TRBV19	TRBJ1-4	TRBD1	TGTGCCAGTAGTCCACAGGGGGCTAATGAAAAACTGTTTTTT	CASSPQGANEKLFF
few	TRBV27	TRBJ2-2	-	TGTGCCAGCAGTTTAGAAGCGAGATGGGAGGCCGGGGAGCTGTTTTTT	CASSLEARWEAGELFF
-	TRBV5-8	TRBJ1-4	TRBD1	TGTGCCAGCAGCTTAGGGACAGGGAACCCCGGGGCAAAACTGTTTTTT	CASSLGTGNPGAKLFF
-	TRBV30	TRBJ1-4	-	TGTGCCTGTACCGAGGGCCAGGAAAAACTGTTTTTT	CACTEGQEKLFF
-	TRBV18	TRBJ2-2	-	TGTGCCAGCTCACCGGACGCGGAGGTTAACGGGGAGCTGTTTTTT	CASSPDAEVNGELFF
-	TRBV28	TRBJ2-7	TRBD2	TGTGCCAGCAGTTTGTTGGGGGGGAAAGACGAGCAGTACTTC	CASSLLGGKDEQYF
-	TRBV6-5	TRBJ1-6	TRBD1	TGTGCCAGCACCCTGGACAGGCAAAGTTCACCCCTCCACTTT	CASTLDRQSSPLHF
-	TRBV28	TRBJ1-1	TRBD1	TGTGCCAGCAGCCTCCAGGGGGTGAACACTGAAGCTTTCTTT	CASSLQGVNTEAFF
once	TRBV5-1	TRBJ2-1	TRBD2	TGCGCCAGCTCGGAGGGCCTAGCGGGAGCTTTCAATGAGCAGTTCTTC	CASSEGLAGAFNEQFF
once	TRBV10-3	TRBJ2-1	-	TGTGCCATCAGTGTCAGCGGAGTTAACAATGAGCAGTTCTTC	CAISVSGVNNEQFF
-	TRBV5-1	TRBJ2-7	-	TGCGCCAGCAGCTTGGGAGGGGGTCTTTTCGGGCAGTACTTC	CASSLGGGLFGQYF
-	TRBV5-6	TRBJ2-3	-	TGTGCCAGCAGCCCACAGGGAAGCGCGCAGTATTTT	CASSPQGSAQYF
-	TRBV4-3	TRBJ2-7	-	TGCGCCAGCAGCCAAGATCTAGCAACCTACGAGCAGTACTTC	CASSQDLATYEQYF
-	TRBV11-3	TRBJ1-1	-	TGTGCCACCCAGGCAGAGCAGAACACTGAAGCTTTCTTT	CATQAEQNTEAFF
-	TRBV7-9	TRBJ2-7	TRBD1	TGTGCCAGCAGTTATGACAGGGTGGCCTACGAGCAGTACTTC	CASSYDRVAYEQYF
-	TRBV5-6	TRBJ1-1	-	TGTGCCAGCAGCTACCCCGGGGAAGGACGCGTGGACACTGAAGCTTTCTTT	CASSYPGEGRVDTEAFF
-	TRBV3-1/TRBV3-2	TRBJ1-4	TRBD1	TGTGCCAGCAGCGGGACAGAAGGCTCTAATGAAAAACTGTTTTTT	CASSGTEGSNEKLFF
few	TRBV10-2	TRBJ1-6	TRBD1	TGCGCCAGCACGGACAGGGGGCGCGTTTCACCCCTCCACTTT	CASTDRGRVSPLHF
-	TRBV19	TRBJ1-5	-	TGTGCCAGTAGTTCCACACAGAATCAGCCCCAGCATTTT	CASSSTQNQPQHF
-	TRBV9	TRBJ2-1	-	TGTGCCAGCAGCGTGGGCAGATACAATGAGCAGTTCTTC	CASSVGRYNEQFF
-	TRBV5-1	TRBJ1-1	-	TGCGCCAGCAGCTTGGACAGGGTTATGGCTTTCTTT	CASSLDRVMAFF
few	TRBV4-3	TRBJ1-2	-	TGCGCCAGCAGCCAAGGGAACAGGGAGCCCAATGGCTACACCTTC	CASSQGNREPNGYTF
-	TRBV28	TRBJ2-3	TRBD2	TGTGCCCTAGCGGGAGGGGGAGATACGCAGTATTTT	CALAGGGDTQYF
-	TRBV27	TRBJ2-5	-	TGTGCCAGCAGTTTTGCGGAGACCCAGTACTTC	CASSFAETQYF
-	TRBV6-5	TRBJ1-6	-	TGTGCCAGCAGTTACGGGGGGTCGGGGAGATCACCCCTCCACTTT	CASSYGGSGRSPLHF
few	TRBV25-1	TRBJ1-4	TRBD1	TGTGCCAGCAGCGACAGGGGGGATGGCGAAAAACTGTTTTTT	CASSDRGDGEKLFF
-	TRBV14	TRBJ1-2	-	TGTGCCAGCAGCTTAAGCCCGGGGGATGGCTACACCTTC	CASSLSPGDGYTF
-	TRBV6-5	TRBJ2-1	-	TGTGCCAGCAGTTCTACGGGACAATACAATGAGCAGTTCTTC	CASSSTGQYNEQFF
-	TRBV7-8	TRBJ1-5	TRBD1	TGTGCCAGCAGCTTAGGGGGGGACAGGCGGTATCAGCCCCAGCATTTT	CASSLGGDRRYQPQHF
-	TRBV11-3	TRBJ1-1	-	TGTGCCAGCAGCTTAGGGGGGGACGGGTTTGAAGCTTTCTTT	CASSLGGDGFEAFF
few	TRBV28	TRBJ2-3	TRBD2	TGTGCCAGCAGTTTCCCGAAGGGACTAGCGGGGGGGCCTAACCCAGATACGCAGTATTTT	CASSFPKGLAGGPNPDTQYF